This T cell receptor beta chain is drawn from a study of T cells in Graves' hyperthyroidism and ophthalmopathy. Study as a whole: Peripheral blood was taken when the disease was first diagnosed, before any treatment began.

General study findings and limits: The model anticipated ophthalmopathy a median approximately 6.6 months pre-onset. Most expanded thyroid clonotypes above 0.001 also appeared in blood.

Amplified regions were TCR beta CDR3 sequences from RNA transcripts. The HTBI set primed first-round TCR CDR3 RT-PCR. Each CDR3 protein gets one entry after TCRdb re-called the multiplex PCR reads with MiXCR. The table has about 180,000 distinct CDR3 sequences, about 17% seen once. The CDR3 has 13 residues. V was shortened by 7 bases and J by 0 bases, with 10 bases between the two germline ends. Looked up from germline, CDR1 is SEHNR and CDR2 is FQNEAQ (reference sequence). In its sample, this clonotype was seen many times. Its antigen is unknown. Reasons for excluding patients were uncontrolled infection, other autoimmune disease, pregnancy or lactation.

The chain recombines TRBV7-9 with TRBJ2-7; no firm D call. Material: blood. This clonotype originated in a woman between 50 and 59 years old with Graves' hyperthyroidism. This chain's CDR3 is CASMKSSSYEQYF. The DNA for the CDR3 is TGTGCCAGCATGAAATCCAGCTCCTACGAGCAGTACTTC.